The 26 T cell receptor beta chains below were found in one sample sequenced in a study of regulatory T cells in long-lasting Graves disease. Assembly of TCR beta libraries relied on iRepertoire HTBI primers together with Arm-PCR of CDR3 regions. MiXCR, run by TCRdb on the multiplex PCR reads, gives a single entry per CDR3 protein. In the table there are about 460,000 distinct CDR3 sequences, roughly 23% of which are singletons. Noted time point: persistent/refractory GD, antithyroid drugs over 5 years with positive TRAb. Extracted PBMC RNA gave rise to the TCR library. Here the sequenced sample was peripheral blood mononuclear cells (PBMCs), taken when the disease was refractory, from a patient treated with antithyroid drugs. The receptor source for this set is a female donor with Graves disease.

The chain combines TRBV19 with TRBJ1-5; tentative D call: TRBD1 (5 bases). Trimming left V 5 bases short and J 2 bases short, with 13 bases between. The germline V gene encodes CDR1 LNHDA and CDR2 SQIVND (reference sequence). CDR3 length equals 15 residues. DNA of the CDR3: TGTGCCAGTAGTGCACAGGTCCTGGGCAATCAGCCCCAGCATTTT. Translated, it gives CASSAQVLGNQPQHF.

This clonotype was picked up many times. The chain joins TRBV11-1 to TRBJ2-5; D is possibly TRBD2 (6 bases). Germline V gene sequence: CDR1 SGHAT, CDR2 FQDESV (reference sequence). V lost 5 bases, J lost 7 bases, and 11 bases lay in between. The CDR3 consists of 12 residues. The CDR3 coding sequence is TGTGCCAGCAGCCAGGAGGGGACGACCCAGTACTTC. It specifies CASSQEGTTQYF.

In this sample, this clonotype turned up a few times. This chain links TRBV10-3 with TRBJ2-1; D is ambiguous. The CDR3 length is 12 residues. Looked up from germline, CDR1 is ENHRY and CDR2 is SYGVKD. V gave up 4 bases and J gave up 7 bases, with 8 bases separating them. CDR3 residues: CAISVLGNEQFF. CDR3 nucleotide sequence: TGTGCCATCAGTGTACTCGGGAATGAGCAGTTCTTC.

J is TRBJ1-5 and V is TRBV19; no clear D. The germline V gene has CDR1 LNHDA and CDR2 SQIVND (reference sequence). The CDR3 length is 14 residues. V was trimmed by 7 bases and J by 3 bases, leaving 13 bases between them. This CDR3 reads CASKSGSANQPQHF. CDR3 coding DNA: TGTGCCAGTAAATCGGGGTCTGCCAATCAGCCCCAGCATTTT.

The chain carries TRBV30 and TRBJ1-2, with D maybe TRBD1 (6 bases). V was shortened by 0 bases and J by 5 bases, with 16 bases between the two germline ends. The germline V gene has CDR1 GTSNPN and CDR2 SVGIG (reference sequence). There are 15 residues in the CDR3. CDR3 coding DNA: TGTGCCTGGAGTGTAAGCGACAGGCGGGGATATGGCTACACCTTC. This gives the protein CAWSVSDRRGYGYTF.

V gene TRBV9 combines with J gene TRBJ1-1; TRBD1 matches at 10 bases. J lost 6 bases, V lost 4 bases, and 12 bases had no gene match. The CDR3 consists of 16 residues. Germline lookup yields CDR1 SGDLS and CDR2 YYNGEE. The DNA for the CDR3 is TGTGCCAGCAGCCCACCGGGACAGGGGAGATTAGCTGAAGCTTTCTTT. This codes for CASSPPGQGRLAEAFF.

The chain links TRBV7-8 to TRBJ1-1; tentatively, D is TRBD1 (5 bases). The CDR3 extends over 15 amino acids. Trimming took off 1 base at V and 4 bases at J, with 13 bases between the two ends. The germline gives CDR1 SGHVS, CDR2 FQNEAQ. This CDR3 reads CASSLVLGASTEAFF. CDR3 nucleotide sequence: TGTGCCAGCAGCTTAGTATTAGGGGCAAGCACTGAAGCTTTCTTT.

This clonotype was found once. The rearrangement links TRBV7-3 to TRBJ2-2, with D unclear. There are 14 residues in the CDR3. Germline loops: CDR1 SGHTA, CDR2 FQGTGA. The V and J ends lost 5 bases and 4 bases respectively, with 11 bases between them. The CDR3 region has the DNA TGTGCCAGCAGCCCGGCGCGCAGCACCGGGGAGCTGTTTTTT. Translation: CASSPARSTGELFF. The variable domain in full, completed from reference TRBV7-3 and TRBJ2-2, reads GAGVSQTPSNKVTEKGKYVELRCDPISGHTALYWYRQSLGQGPEFLIYFQGTGAADDSGLPNDRFFAVRPEGSVSTLKIQRTERGDSAVYLCASSPARSTGELFFGEGSRLTVL.

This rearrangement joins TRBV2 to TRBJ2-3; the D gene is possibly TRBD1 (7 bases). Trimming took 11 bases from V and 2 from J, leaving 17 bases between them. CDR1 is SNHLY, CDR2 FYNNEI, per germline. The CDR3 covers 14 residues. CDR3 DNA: TGTGCCGGGAGGCCTGGGACAGCCACAGATACGCAGTATTTT. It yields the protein CAGRPGTATDTQYF.

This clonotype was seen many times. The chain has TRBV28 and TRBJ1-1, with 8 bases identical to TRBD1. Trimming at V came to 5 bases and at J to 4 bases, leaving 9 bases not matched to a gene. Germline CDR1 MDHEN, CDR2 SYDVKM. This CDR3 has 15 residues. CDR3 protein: CASSPYDRGITEAFF. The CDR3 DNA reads TGTGCCAGCAGTCCGTATGACAGGGGAATCACTGAAGCTTTCTTT.

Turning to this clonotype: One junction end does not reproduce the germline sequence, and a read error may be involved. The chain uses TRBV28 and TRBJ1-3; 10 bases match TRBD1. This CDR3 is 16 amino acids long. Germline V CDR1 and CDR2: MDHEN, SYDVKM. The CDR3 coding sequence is TGTGCCAGCAGTGCTCCCGGGACAGGGGCTGGAAACACCATGTATTTT. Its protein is CASSAPGTGAGNTMYF.

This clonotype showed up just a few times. CDR3: CASSYSTGASGNTIYF. The CDR3 bases are TGTGCCAGCAGTTACTCGACAGGGGCCTCTGGAAACACCATATATTTT. The chain joins TRBV6-2 or TRBV6-3 to TRBJ1-3; 8 bases align to TRBD1. CDR1 is MNHEY and CDR2 is SVGEGT in the germline V gene. Germline trimming cut 0 bases from V and 0 bases from J; bases unmatched to any gene: 1. The CDR3 contains 16 residues.

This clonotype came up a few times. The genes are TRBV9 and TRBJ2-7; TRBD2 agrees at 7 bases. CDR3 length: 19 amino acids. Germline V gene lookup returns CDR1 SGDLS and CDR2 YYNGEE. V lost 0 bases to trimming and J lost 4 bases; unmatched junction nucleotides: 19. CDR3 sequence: CASSVDVSSSGLRNYEQYF. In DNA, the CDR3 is TGTGCCAGCAGCGTAGATGTATCGAGTTCGGGACTACGGAATTACGAGCAGTACTTC.

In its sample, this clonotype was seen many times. The CDR3 loop reads CASSHWDSEGDIQYF. The CDR3 DNA reads TGTGCCAGCAGCCACTGGGACTCCGAGGGGGACATTCAGTACTTC. The chain combines TRBV3-1 with TRBJ2-4, with D perhaps TRBD1 or TRBD2 (6 bases each). This CDR3 has 15 amino acids. The V gene lost 3 bases and the J gene lost 8 bases, with 17 bases spanning the gap. Germline V gene lookup returns CDR1 LGHDT and CDR2 YNNKEL (reference sequence).

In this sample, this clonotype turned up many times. CDR3 in amino acids: CASSVAESDEAFF. CDR3 sequence (DNA): TGTGCCAGCAGTGTAGCCGAATCAGATGAAGCTTTCTTT. The chain is built from TRBV2 and TRBJ1-1; D not resolved. Trimming took off 4 bases at V and 7 bases at J, with 13 bases between the two ends. The CDR3 has 13 amino acids. Germline V gene sequence: CDR1 SNHLY, CDR2 FYNNEI.

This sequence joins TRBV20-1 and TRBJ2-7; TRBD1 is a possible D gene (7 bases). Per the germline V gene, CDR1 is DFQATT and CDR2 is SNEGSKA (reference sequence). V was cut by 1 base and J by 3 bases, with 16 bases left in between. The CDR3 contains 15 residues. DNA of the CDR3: TGCAGTGCTAGAGCAGGGGGAGCGGGCCTCTACGAGCAGTACTTC. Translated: CSARAGGAGLYEQYF.

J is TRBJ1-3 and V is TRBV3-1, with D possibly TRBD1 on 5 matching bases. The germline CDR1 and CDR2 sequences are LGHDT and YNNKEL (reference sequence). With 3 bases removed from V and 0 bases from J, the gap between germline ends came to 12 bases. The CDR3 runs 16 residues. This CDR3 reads CASSQGLSSSGNTIYF. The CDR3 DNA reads TGTGCCAGCAGCCAGGGACTCTCGAGCTCTGGAAACACCATATATTTT.

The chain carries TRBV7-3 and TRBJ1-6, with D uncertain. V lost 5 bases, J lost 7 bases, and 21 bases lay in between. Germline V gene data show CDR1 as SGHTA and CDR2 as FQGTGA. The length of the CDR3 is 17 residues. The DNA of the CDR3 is TGTGCCAGCAGCCTCCGGGCCATAACCAAGGGAAATTCACCCCTCCACTTT. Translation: CASSLRAITKGNSPLHF.

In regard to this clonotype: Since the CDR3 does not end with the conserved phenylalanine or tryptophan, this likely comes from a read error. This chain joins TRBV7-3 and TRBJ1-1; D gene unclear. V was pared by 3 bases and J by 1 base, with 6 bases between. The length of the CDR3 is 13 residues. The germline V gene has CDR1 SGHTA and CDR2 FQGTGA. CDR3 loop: CASSFGANTEAFL. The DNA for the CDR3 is TGTGCCAGCAGCTTCGGTGCGAACACTGAAGCTTTCCTT.

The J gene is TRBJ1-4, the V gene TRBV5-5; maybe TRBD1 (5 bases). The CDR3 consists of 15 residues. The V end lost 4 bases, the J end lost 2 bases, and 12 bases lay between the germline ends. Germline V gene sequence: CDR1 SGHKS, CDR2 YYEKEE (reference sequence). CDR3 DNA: TGTGCCAGCAGCCCCGGGACTTCCACTAATGAAAAACTGTTTTTT. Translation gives CASSPGTSTNEKLFF.

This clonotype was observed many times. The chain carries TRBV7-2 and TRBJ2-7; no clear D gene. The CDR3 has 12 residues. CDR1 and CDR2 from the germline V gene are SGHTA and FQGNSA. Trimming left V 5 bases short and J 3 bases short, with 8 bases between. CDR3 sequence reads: CASSSQFYEQYF. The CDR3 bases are TGTGCCAGCAGCAGTCAGTTCTACGAGCAGTACTTC.

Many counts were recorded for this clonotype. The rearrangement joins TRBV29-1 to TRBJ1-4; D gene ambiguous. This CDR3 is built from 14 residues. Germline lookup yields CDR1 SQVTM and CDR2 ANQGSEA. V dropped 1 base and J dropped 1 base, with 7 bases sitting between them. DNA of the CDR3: TGCAGCGTTGAAGTGTCCGGAACTAATGAAAAACTGTTTTTT. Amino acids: CSVEVSGTNEKLFF.

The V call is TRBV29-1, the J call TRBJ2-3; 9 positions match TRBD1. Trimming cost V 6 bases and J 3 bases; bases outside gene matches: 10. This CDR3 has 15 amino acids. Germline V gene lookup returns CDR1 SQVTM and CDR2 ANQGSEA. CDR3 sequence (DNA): TGCAGCGTGGATTCCGGGACAGGGAGAACAGATACGCAGTATTTT. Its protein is CSVDSGTGRTDTQYF.

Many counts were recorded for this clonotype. The CDR3 region is CSVHTGGTEAFF. CDR3 DNA: TGCAGCGTTCATACAGGGGGCACTGAAGCTTTCTTT. The V gene is TRBV29-1, the J gene TRBJ1-1; 8 nucleotides line up with TRBD1. In germline, CDR1 is SQVTM, CDR2 ANQGSEA. V lost 5 bases to trimming and J lost 4 bases; unmatched junction nucleotides: 3. CDR3 length: 12 amino acids.

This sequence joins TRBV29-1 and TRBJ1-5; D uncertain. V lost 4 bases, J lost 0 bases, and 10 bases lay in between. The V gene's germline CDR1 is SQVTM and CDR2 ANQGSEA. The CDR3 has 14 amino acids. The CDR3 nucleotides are TGCAGCGTTGTTGGGTCAGGTAGCAATCAGCCCCAGCATTTT. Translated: CSVVGSGSNQPQHF.

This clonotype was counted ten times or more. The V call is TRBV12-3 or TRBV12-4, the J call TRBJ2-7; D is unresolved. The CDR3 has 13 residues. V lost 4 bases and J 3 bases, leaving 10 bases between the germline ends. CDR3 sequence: CASSSPRNYEQYF. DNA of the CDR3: TGTGCCAGCAGTTCCCCACGGAACTACGAGCAGTACTTC.